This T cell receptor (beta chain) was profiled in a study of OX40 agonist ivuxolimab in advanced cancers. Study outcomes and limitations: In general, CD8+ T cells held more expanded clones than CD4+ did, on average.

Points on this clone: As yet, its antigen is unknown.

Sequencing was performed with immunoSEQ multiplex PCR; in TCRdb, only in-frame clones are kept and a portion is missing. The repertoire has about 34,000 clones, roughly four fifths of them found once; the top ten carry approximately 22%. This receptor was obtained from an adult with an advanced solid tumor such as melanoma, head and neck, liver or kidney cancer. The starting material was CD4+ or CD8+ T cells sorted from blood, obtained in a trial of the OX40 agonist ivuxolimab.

The CDR3: CASSPLRGQGFAQPQHF. CDR3 nucleotides: TGTGCCAGCAGCCCTCTTAGGGGACAGGGTTTTGCGCAGCCCCAGCATTTT. The V gene is TRBV28, the J gene TRBJ1-5; 9 nucleotides match TRBD1. The CDR3 spans 17 residues. V dropped 6 bases and J dropped 7; count of bases not matched to a gene: 16. Germline-derived CDR1 and CDR2 are MDHEN and SYDVKM.